The source of this T cell receptor beta chain is a study of blood T cell repertoires in COVID-19. Study context: PBMCs, B-cell-depleted T cells, or T cells provided the cDNA or gDNA that made up the material.

Authors' analysis steps: Nucleated cell number was recorded as an estimate derived from reference gene primer amplification. Profiled with immunoSEQ multiplex PCR; TCRdb holds only in-frame clones, not every one. V and J calls and clone size are those listed in that table; D and trimming were worked out from the DNA. The sample carries some 260,000 clones, 85% to 90% recorded once. V trimming: 2 bases; J trimming: 5 bases; junction bases outside the gene matches: 11. Germline lookup yields CDR1 LGHNA and CDR2 YNFKEQ. The CDR3 consists of 17 residues. Study members were between about 18 and 100 years old and lived in 20 to 30 US regions.

The sequenced sample was PBMCs or T cells enriched from blood (not recorded which). This TCR derives from a man between 35 and 55 years old who had recovered from COVID-19. The J gene is TRBJ1-5, the V gene TRBV4-2, with TRBD1 identical over 8 bases. The CDR3 region is CASSQISLRGLDQPQHF. Here the CDR3 DNA reads TGTGCCAGCAGCCAAATCAGCCTCAGGGGGCTTGATCAGCCCCAGCATTTT.